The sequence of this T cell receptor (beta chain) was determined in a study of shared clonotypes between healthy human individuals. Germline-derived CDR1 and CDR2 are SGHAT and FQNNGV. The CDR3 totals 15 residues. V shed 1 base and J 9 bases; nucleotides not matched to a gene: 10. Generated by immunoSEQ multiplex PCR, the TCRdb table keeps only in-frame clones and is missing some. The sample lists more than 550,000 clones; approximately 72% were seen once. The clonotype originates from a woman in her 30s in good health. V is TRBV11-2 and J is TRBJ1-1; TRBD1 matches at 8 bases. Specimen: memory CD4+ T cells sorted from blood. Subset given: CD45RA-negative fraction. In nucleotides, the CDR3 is TGTGCCAGCAGCTTAGGTACAGGGGGGAACTCTCAAGCTTTCTTT. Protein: CASSLGTGGNSQAFF.